Listed here are 14 T cell receptor beta chains from one sample, sequenced in a study of T cells in Graves' hyperthyroidism and ophthalmopathy. Authors of the study amplified TCR beta CDR3 regions from RNA transcripts. Initially, a first-round RT-PCR of the TCR CDR3 employed the HTBI primer set. TCRdb used MiXCR to reprocess the multiplex PCR reads, holding one entry per CDR3 protein. The data show 700,000 or so distinct CDR3 sequences, around 15% seen once. Material: blood. These receptors were taken from a woman aged 45-65 years with Graves' ophthalmopathy.

This clonotype was detected a few times. This chain connects TRBV30 to TRBJ1-2; D gene unclear. CDR1 and CDR2 from the germline V gene are GTSNPN and SVGIG (reference sequence). V shed 8 bases and J shed 8 bases, with 9 bases lying between them. The length of the CDR3 is 9 residues. The CDR3 nucleotides are TGTGCCACGGCCCCCGGCTACACCTTC. Residues: CATAPGYTF.

In this sample, this clonotype turned up many times. This chain links TRBV9 with TRBJ2-7; 10 positions agree with TRBD2. This CDR3 region has 14 residues. Germline loops: CDR1 SGDLS, CDR2 YYNGEE. J gave up 5 bases and V 3 bases, and 5 bases lay outside the gene matches. DNA for the CDR3: TGTGCCAGCAGCGCAACCGGGACTAGCGACGAGCAGTACTTC. It is translated as CASSATGTSDEQYF.

This clonotype was seen more than once but under ten times. V usage is TRBV5-6 and J usage is TRBJ2-1; tentative D call: TRBD1 (6 bases). Germline CDR1 and CDR2: SGHDT and YYEEEE. The length of the CDR3 is 14 residues. Trimming stripped 9 bases from V and 0 bases from J, with 13 bases between. CDR3 nucleotides: TGTGCCACCAGGGGACGAAGCTCCTACAATGAGCAGTTCTTC. Amino acids: CATRGRSSYNEQFF.

This clonotype came up a few times. V is TRBV6-1 and J is TRBJ1-2; D might be TRBD1 (5 bases). V was trimmed by 6 bases and J by 2 bases, leaving 13 bases between them. This CDR3 contains 14 residues. CDR1 MNHNS and CDR2 SASEGT come from the germline V gene. As DNA, the CDR3 is TGTGCCAGCAGCCCGGACATCACGAACTATGGCTACACCTTC. It encodes CASSPDITNYGYTF.

This clonotype was detected once. This may arise from a read error, as a much more abundant clone is one base away. In DNA form, the CDR3 reads TGTGACACCAGTCAGCGGGAGTCTGTTTACGAGCAGTACTTC. It specifies CDTSQRESVYEQYF. The gene calls are TRBV15 and TRBJ2-7; 8 bases align to TRBD2. The CDR3 has 14 amino acids. CDR1 and CDR2 from the germline V gene are LNHNV and YYDKDF (reference sequence).

The rearrangement uses TRBV6-1 and TRBJ2-6; 9 bases line up with TRBD1. CDR1 and CDR2 from the germline V gene are MNHNS and SASEGT. This CDR3 comprises 18 residues. Germline trimming cut 6 bases from V and 1 base from J; bases unmatched to any gene: 10. The CDR3 coding sequence is TGTGCCAGCAGACCGGACAGGGGTGTTCAATCTGGGGCCAACGTCCTGACTTTC. Protein product: CASRPDRGVQSGANVLTF.

The chain couples TRBV20-1 to TRBJ1-2; D not certain. With 4 bases removed from V and 7 bases from J, the gap between germline ends came to 7 bases. The CDR3 is 10 amino acids. CDR1 DFQATT and CDR2 SNEGSKA come from the germline V gene (reference sequence). The CDR3 reads CSAMIRGYTF. The CDR3 DNA reads TGCAGTGCTATGATTCGTGGCTACACCTTC.

There are many counts of this clonotype. This chain uses TRBV13 with TRBJ2-1, with a weak D call TRBD2 (6 bases). The CDR3 spans 13 residues. CDR1 PRHDT and CDR2 FYEKMQ come from the germline V gene (reference sequence). Deletions cut 3 bases from V and 9 bases from J, with 12 bases between. The CDR3: CASSFGLGGEQFF. CDR3 bases: TGTGCCAGCAGCTTCGGGCTCGGGGGTGAGCAGTTCTTC.

The J gene is TRBJ1-3, the V gene TRBV19, with D hard to call. V shed 3 bases and J shed 3 bases, with 9 bases lying between them. Germline V CDR1 and CDR2: LNHDA, SQIVND (reference sequence). The CDR3 is 14 amino acids. DNA for the CDR3: TGTGCCAGTAGTATCGGGAGCGATGGAAACACCATATATTTT. Translating gives CASSIGSDGNTIYF.

This clonotype has at least ten counts. This rearrangement joins TRBV30 to TRBJ1-1; no clear D. The V end was cut by 5 bases, the J end by 1 base, with 5 bases between. The CDR3 consists of 11 residues. CDR1 and CDR2 (germline): GTSNPN, SVGIG (reference sequence). DNA for the CDR3: TGTGCCTGGGTCAGGAACACTGAAGCTTTCTTT. Its protein is CAWVRNTEAFF.

This clonotype was observed at least ten times. This chain joins TRBV7-2 and TRBJ2-7; 9 nucleotides align to TRBD1. From germline, CDR1 is SGHTA and CDR2 FQGNSA. The length of the CDR3 is 13 residues. V shed 6 bases, J shed 5 bases, and the junction held 5 bases outside the gene matches. Here the CDR3 reads CASRQDRGHEQYF. CDR3 DNA sequence: TGTGCCAGCAGACAGGACAGGGGCCACGAGCAGTACTTC.

This clonotype came up many times. V and J are TRBV3-1 and TRBJ2-1; no clear D. The V end was cut by 3 bases, the J end by 3 bases, with 0 bases between. The germline V gene has CDR1 LGHDT and CDR2 YNNKEL (reference sequence). This CDR3 comprises 11 residues. CDR3 coding DNA: TGTGCCAGCAGCCACTACAATGAGCAGTTCTTC. As protein: CASSHYNEQFF.

This clonotype came up a few times. The chain employs TRBV4-1 and TRBJ2-7; 11 positions agree with TRBD2. Germline V gene sequence: CDR1 MGHRA, CDR2 YSYEKL. The CDR3 contains 16 residues. The V gene end was trimmed by 0 bases and the J gene end by 7 bases; junction bases not matched to a gene: 8. CDR3 nucleotides: TGCGCCAGCAGCCAAGATAAAGGGACTAGCGGTCGGGAGCAGTACTTC. This codes for CASSQDKGTSGREQYF.

This clonotype occurred a few times. The chain's CDR3 is CASSATSGRSLSFTDTQYF. In DNA form, the CDR3 reads TGTGCCAGCAGTGCGACTAGCGGGAGGTCCCTTTCGTTCACAGATACGCAGTATTTT. The chain employs TRBV25-1 and TRBJ2-3, with TRBD2 matching 13 bases. This CDR3 spans 19 amino acids. The V gene end was trimmed by 4 bases and the J gene end by 2 bases; junction bases not matched to a gene: 12. Germline CDR1 is MGHDK and CDR2 is SYGVNS. Based on the CDR3 plus reference TRBV25-1 and TRBJ2-3, the full variable domain is EADIYQTPRYLVIGTGKKITLECSQTMGHDKMYWYQQDPGMELHLIHYSYGVNSTEKGDLSSESTVSRIRTEHFPLTLESARPSHTSQYLCASSATSGRSLSFTDTQYFGPGTRLTVL.